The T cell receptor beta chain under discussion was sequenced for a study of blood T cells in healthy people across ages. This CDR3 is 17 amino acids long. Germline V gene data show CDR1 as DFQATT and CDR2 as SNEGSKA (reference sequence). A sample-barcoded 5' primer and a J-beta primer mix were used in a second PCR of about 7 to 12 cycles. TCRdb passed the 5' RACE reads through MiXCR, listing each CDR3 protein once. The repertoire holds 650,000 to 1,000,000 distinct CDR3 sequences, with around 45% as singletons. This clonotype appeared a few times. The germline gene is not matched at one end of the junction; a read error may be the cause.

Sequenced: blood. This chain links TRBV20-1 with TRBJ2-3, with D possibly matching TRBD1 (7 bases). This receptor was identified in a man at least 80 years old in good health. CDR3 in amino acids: CSMQGGLRGRSIDTQYF. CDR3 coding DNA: TGCAGCATGCAGGGGGGCTTGAGAGGGAGGAGCATAGATACGCAGTATTTT.